This entry lists 21 T cell receptor beta chains sequenced from one sample in a study of cytomegalovirus exposure and HLA in healthy donors. Amplification used 60 Vbeta primers and 13 Jbeta primers. Using immunoSEQ multiplex PCR, the repertoire was profiled, and TCRdb retains in-frame clones only, with some absent. The top ten clones hold approximately 2.4% of a sample with around 140,000 clones, 82% of them seen once. Sequencing was carried out using PBMCs. The receptor source for this set is a male donor in good health and CMV-seronegative.

This rearrangement joins TRBV28 to TRBJ2-1; perhaps TRBD2 as D (5 bases). Germline V gives CDR1 MDHEN, CDR2 SYDVKM. This CDR3 spans 13 amino acids. Trimming left V 7 bases short and J 5 bases short, with 12 bases between. The CDR3 DNA is TGTGCCAGCACAAGAGGGCTGGACAATGAGCAGTTCTTC. Protein: CASTRGLDNEQFF.

The V call is TRBV7-2, the J call TRBJ2-7; TRBD2 is a possible D gene (6 bases). Looked up from germline, CDR1 is SGHTA and CDR2 is FQGNSA. V was shortened by 0 bases and J by 6 bases, with 21 bases between the two germline ends. This CDR3 region has 17 residues. CDR3 coding DNA: TGTGCCAGCAGCTTAGCATCCGGATCCCTCTTGGGGGGCGAGCAGTACTTC. Its protein product is CASSLASGSLLGGEQYF.

The chain combines TRBV4-3 with TRBJ2-2; D not certain. This CDR3 is 13 amino acids long. V shed 0 bases and J shed 7 bases, with 6 bases lying between them. CDR1 LGHNA and CDR2 YSLEER come from the germline V gene. In nucleotides, the CDR3 is TGCGCCAGCAGCCAAGATACCGGCGGGGAGCTGTTTTTT. Translation: CASSQDTGGELFF.

The chain employs TRBV18 and TRBJ2-7; tentatively, D is TRBD1 (6 bases). Germline values: CDR1 KGHSH, CDR2 LQKENI. Trimming pared 2 bases from V and 3 bases from J, leaving 11 bases between. The CDR3 has 14 residues. This chain's CDR3 is CASSPGGLLYEQYF. The CDR3 DNA follows: TGTGCCAGCTCACCAGGGGGCCTTCTCTACGAGCAGTACTTC.

This chain connects TRBV27 to TRBJ2-7; 7 nucleotides align to TRBD2. The ends lost 4 bases at V and 0 bases at J; junction bases unmatched: 3. Germline CDR1 and CDR2: MNHEY and SMNVEV (reference sequence). This CDR3 has 14 amino acids. The CDR3 here is CASSSPGGSYEQYF. For the CDR3, the DNA is TGTGCCAGCAGTTCGCCGGGGGGCTCCTACGAGCAGTACTTC.

The chain combines TRBV13 with TRBJ2-7; 8 bases fit TRBD2. Germline-derived CDR1 and CDR2 are PRHDT and FYEKMQ (reference sequence). This CDR3 region has 14 residues. Trimming took 4 bases from V and 4 from J; bases not matched to a gene: 6. The CDR3 region has the DNA TGTGCCAGCAGCTCCGGGACTAGGGGTTACGAGCAGTACTTC. This codes for CASSSGTRGYEQYF.

This clone was recorded once. This chain joins TRBV6-6 and TRBJ2-7; possible D gene TRBD2, 6 bases. The germline V gene has CDR1 MNHNY and CDR2 SVGAGI (reference sequence). The CDR3 runs 13 residues. V gave up 3 bases and J gave up 7 bases, with 13 bases separating them. The DNA for the CDR3 is TGTGCCAGCAGTTATTATCTTGGGGGGGAGCAGTACTTC. It translates to CASSYYLGGEQYF.

The chain carries TRBV19 and TRBJ1-2; 7 positions match TRBD1. V shed 5 bases and J 5 bases; nucleotides not matched to a gene: 17. Germline lookup yields CDR1 LNHDA and CDR2 SQIVND (reference sequence). CDR3 length: 17 amino acids. In DNA, the CDR3 is TGTGCCAGTAGTGCTCGGGACAGCTTTTACCGGGGTTATGGCTACACCTTC. Translation gives CASSARDSFYRGYGYTF.

The chain links TRBV9 to TRBJ2-7; maybe TRBD1 (6 bases). Germline values: CDR1 SGDLS, CDR2 YYNGEE. There are 14 residues in the CDR3. Trimming left V 2 bases short and J 5 bases short, with 14 bases between. The CDR3 nucleotides read TGTGCCAGCAGCGTGGGACACCGAGGCCACGAGCAGTACTTC. This gives the protein CASSVGHRGHEQYF. The full variable domain, its missing parts supplied by reference TRBV9 and TRBJ2-7, is DSGVTQTPKHLITATGQRVTLRCSPRSGDLSVYWYQQSLDQGLQFLIQYYNGEERAKGNILERFSAQQFPDLHSELNLSSLELGDSALYFCASSVGHRGHEQYFGPGTRLTVT.

The chain uses TRBV18 and TRBJ2-7; the D is unclear. Trimming took 6 bases from V and 6 from J, leaving 12 bases between them. Germline V gives CDR1 KGHSH, CDR2 LQKENI. This CDR3 is built from 12 residues. The CDR3 region has the DNA TGTGCCAGCTCTGCGCCCCAACTCGAGCAGTACTTC. Its translation: CASSAPQLEQYF. Together with reference TRBV18 and TRBJ2-7, the CDR3 gives the full variable domain: NAGVMQNPRHLVRRRGQEARLRCSPMKGHSHVYWYRQLPEEGLKFMVYLQKENIIDESGMPKERFSAEFPKEGPSILRIQQVVRGDSAAYFCASSAPQLEQYFGPGTRLTVT.

This clone occurred a few times. The chain employs TRBV28 and TRBJ2-7; 11 bases align to TRBD1. The J segment lost 0 bases and the V segment lost 3 bases, leaving 7 bases of the junction unmatched. The germline V gene has CDR1 MDHEN and CDR2 SYDVKM. The CDR3 covers 17 residues. This chain's CDR3 is CASSFFPGQGVSYEQYF. Here the CDR3 DNA reads TGTGCCAGCAGTTTTTTTCCGGGACAGGGGGTCTCCTACGAGCAGTACTTC.

The chain is built from TRBV4-2 and TRBJ2-2; D is possibly TRBD2 (5 bases). CDR1 and CDR2 (germline): LGHNA, YNFKEQ. V was trimmed by 4 bases and J by 5 bases, leaving 14 bases between them. The CDR3 spans 15 residues. In DNA, the CDR3 is TGTGCCAGCAGCCCGCGACCCAGAGGGACCGGGGAGCTGTTTTTT. It specifies CASSPRPRGTGELFF.

This chain links TRBV27 with TRBJ2-2; D is possibly TRBD1 (6 bases). The CDR3 covers 13 residues. Looked up from germline, CDR1 is MNHEY and CDR2 is SMNVEV (reference sequence). The V gene lost 8 bases and the J gene lost 8 bases, with 15 bases spanning the gap. CDR3 DNA sequence: TGTGCCAGCCGAGGGAAAGGGGGAGGGGAGCTGTTTTTT. This codes for CASRGKGGGELFF.

The J gene is TRBJ2-7, the V gene TRBV5-1; weak D call: TRBD2 (6 bases). Germline V CDR1 and CDR2: SGHRS, YFSETQ. This CDR3 is built from 13 residues. V was clipped by 1 base and J by 3 bases, with 8 bases between them. CDR3 sequence: CASSLPGVYEQYF. The CDR3 nucleotides are TGCGCCAGCAGCTTGCCGGGGGTCTACGAGCAGTACTTC.

This chain connects TRBV7-2 to TRBJ1-2; tentatively, D is TRBD1 (5 bases). The CDR3 contains 13 residues. V lost 1 base and J 5 bases, leaving 8 bases between the germline ends. Germline CDR1 is SGHTA and CDR2 is FQGNSA. The CDR3 is CASSLGGVYGYTF. Written as DNA, the CDR3 is TGTGCCAGCAGCTTAGGGGGGGTGTATGGCTACACCTTC.

This clone was counted a few times. The V call is TRBV25-1, the J call TRBJ1-3; D is uncertain. V was cut by 8 bases and J by 6 bases, with 20 bases left in between. This CDR3 region has 15 residues. The germline CDR1 and CDR2 sequences are MGHDK and SYGVNS. The CDR3 sequence is CASAITVGRQNTIYF. DNA for the CDR3: TGTGCCAGCGCGATTACCGTGGGCAGACAAAACACCATATATTTT.

The chain is built from TRBV7-2 and TRBJ2-2, with D unclear. CDR3 size: 19 residues. The germline V gene has CDR1 SGHTA and CDR2 FQGNSA. Trimming cost V 2 bases and J 1 base, with 20 bases left between them. Here the CDR3 DNA reads TGTGCCAGCAGCTTACTTGTAGGCGGTAGTACACGGAACACCGGGGAGCTGTTTTTT. Encoded protein: CASSLLVGGSTRNTGELFF.

The chain recombines TRBV5-1 with TRBJ1-3; D ambiguous. CDR3 size: 16 residues. Trimming pared 3 bases from V and 2 bases from J, leaving 15 bases between. Germline CDR1 SGHRS, CDR2 YFSETQ. CDR3 DNA: TGCGCCAGCAGCTCCGGAGCTAACATAGCTGGAAACACCATATATTTT. Residues: CASSSGANIAGNTIYF.

J is TRBJ2-1 and V is TRBV29-1; D gene ambiguous. Germline V gene sequence: CDR1 SQVTM, CDR2 ANQGSEA. The CDR3 consists of 16 residues. V was shortened by 0 bases and J by 8 bases, with 20 bases between the two germline ends. CDR3 sequence reads: CSVEERRSASMYEQFF. The CDR3 nucleotides read TGCAGCGTTGAAGAAAGAAGGTCGGCTAGTATGTATGAGCAGTTCTTC.

The J gene is TRBJ1-1, the V gene TRBV5-5; D might be TRBD1 (6 bases). The CDR3 consists of 14 residues. The germline gives CDR1 SGHKS, CDR2 YYEKEE (reference sequence). V was clipped by 4 bases and J by 8 bases, with 18 bases between them. The CDR3 sequence is CASSTDRSSGEAFF. For the CDR3, the DNA is TGTGCCAGCAGCACTGACAGGTCCTCGGGGGAAGCTTTCTTT.

The chain is built from TRBV4-3 and TRBJ2-1; D is undetermined. The CDR3 is made up of 13 amino acids. The germline gives CDR1 LGHNA, CDR2 YSLEER. Deletions cut 4 bases from V and 5 bases from J, with 9 bases between. The CDR3 coding sequence is TGCGCCAGCAGCCCCCATGTAGACAATGAGCAGTTCTTC. Protein: CASSPHVDNEQFF.